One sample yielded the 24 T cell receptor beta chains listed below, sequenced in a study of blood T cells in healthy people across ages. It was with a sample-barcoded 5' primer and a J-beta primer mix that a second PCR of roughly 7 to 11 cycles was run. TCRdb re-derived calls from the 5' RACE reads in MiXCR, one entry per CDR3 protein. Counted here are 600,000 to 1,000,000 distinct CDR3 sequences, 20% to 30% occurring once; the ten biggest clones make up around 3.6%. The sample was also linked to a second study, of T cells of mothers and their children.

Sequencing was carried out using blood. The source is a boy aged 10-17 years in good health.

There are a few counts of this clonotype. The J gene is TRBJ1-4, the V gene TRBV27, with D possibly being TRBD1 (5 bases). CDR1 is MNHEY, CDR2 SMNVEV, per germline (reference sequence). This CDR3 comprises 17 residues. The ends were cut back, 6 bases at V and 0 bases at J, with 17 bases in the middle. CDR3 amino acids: CASRGWGTDATNEKLFF. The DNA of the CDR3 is TGTGCCAGCAGAGGTTGGGGGACGGACGCAACTAATGAAAAACTGTTTTTT.

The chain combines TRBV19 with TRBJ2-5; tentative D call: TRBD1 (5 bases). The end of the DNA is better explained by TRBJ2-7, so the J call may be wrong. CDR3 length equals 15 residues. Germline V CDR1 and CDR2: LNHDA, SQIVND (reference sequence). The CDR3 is CASSPSSGFGYEQYF. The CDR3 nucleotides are TGTGCCAGTAGTCCTTCGTCAGGGTTTGGCTACGAGCAGTACTTC.

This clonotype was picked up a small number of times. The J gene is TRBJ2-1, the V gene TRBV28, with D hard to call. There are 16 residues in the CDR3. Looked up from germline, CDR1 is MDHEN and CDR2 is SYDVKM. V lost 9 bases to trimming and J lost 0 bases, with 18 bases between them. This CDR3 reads CASTPGSLSSYNEQFF. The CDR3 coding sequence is TGTGCCAGTACCCCCGGTAGCTTAAGCTCCTACAATGAGCAGTTCTTC.

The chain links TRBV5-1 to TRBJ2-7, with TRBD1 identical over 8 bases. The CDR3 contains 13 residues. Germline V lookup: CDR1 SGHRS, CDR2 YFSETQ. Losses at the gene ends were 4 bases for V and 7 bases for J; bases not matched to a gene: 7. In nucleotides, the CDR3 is TGCGCCAGCAGCCGAGACAGGGGTAAAGAGCAGTACTTC. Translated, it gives CASSRDRGKEQYF.

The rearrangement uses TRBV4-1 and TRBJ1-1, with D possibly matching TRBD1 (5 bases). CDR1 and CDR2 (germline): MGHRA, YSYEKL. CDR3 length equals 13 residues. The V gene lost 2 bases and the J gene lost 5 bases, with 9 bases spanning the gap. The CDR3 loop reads CASSQPGLTEAFF. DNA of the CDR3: TGCGCCAGCAGCCAACCAGGGTTGACTGAAGCTTTCTTT.

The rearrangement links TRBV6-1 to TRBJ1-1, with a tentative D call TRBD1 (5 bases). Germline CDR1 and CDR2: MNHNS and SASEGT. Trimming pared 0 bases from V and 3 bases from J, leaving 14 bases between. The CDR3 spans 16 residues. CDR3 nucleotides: TGTGCCAGCAGTGAAGCGCTTGGGGGATTGCACACTGAAGCTTTCTTT. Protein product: CASSEALGGLHTEAFF.

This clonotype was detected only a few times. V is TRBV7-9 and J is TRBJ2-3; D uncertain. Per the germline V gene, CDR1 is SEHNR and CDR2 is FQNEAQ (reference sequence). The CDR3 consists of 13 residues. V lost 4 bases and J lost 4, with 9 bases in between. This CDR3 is CASSSHYPDTQYF. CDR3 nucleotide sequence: TGTGCCAGCAGCTCCCATTACCCAGATACGCAGTATTTT.

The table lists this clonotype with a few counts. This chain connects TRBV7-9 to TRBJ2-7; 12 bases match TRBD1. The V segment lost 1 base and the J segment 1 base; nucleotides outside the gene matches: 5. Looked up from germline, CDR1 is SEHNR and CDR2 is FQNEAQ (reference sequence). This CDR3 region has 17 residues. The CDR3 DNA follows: TGTGCCAGCAGCTTAGTGGGACAGGGGGCGCGGTCCTACGAGCAGTACTTC. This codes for CASSLVGQGARSYEQYF.

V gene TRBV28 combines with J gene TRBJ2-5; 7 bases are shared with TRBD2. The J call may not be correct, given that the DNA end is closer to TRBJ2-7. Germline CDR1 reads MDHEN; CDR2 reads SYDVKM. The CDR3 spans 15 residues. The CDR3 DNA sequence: TGTGCCAGCAGTGGGCCTAGCGGAAGAAGTTACGAGCAGTACTTC. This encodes CASSGPSGRSYEQYF.

CDR3: CASSLSPKRGPPQETQYF. CDR3 bases: TGTGCCAGCAGCTTATCGCCCAAGCGGGGGCCTCCCCAAGAGACCCAGTACTTC. The chain links TRBV7-3 to TRBJ2-5, with 8 nucleotides matching TRBD2. The CDR3 loop spans 18 amino acids. Per the germline V gene, CDR1 is SGHTA and CDR2 is FQGTGA. The J segment lost 1 base and the V segment lost 2 bases, leaving 12 bases of the junction unmatched.

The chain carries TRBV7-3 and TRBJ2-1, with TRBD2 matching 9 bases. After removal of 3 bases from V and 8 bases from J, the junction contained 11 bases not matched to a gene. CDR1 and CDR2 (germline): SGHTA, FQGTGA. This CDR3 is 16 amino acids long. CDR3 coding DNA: TGTGCCAGCAGCTTTACTAGCGGGTCCAACGGGCATGAGCAGTTCTTC. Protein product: CASSFTSGSNGHEQFF.

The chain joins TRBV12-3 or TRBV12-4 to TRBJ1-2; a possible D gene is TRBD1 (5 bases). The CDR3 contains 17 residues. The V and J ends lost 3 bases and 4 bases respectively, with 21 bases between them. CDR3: CASSFFNWGSPTYGYTF. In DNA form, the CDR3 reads TGTGCCAGCAGTTTTTTCAATTGGGGCAGCCCAACCTATGGCTACACCTTC.

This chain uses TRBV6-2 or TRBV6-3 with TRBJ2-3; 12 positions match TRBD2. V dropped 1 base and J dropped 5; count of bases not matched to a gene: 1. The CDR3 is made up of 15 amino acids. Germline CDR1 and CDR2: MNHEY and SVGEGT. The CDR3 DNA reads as TGTGCCAGCAGTTACTTGGGACTAGCGGGAGATACGCAGTATTTT. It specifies CASSYLGLAGDTQYF.

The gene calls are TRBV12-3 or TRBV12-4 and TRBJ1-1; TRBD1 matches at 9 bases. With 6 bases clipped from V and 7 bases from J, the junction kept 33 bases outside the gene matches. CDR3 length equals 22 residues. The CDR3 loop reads CASSPREGQGGRLDRLEVEAFF. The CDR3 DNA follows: TGTGCCAGCAGCCCCCGGGAGGGACAGGGCGGTCGTTTGGACCGTCTTGAGGTTGAAGCTTTCTTT.

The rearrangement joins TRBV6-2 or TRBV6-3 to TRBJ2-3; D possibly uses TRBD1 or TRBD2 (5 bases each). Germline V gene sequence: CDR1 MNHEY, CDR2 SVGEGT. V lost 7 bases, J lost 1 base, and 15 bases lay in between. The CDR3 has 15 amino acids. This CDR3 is CASIHFGDRTDTQYF. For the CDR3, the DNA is TGTGCCAGCATCCACTTCGGGGACCGCACAGATACGCAGTATTTT.

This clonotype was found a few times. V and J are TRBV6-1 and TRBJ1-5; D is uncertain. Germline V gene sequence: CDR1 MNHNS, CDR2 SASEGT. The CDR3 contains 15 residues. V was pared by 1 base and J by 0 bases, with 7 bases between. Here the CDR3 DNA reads TGTGCCAGCAGTGAAGAAGCTGGTAGCAATCAGCCCCAGCATTTT. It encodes CASSEEAGSNQPQHF.

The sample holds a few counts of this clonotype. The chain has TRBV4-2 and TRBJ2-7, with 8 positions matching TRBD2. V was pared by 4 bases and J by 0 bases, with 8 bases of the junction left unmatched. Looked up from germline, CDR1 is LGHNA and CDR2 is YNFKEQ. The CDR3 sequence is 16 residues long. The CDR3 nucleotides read TGTGCCAGCAGCCCCCTAACTAGCGGAAACTCCTACGAGCAGTACTTC. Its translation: CASSPLTSGNSYEQYF.

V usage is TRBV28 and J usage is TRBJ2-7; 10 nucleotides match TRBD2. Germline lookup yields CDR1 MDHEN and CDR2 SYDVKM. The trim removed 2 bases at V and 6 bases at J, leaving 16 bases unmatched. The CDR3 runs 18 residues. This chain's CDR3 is CASSLVFLAGALQGEQYF. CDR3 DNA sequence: TGTGCCAGCAGTTTAGTTTTTCTAGCGGGGGCTCTCCAGGGCGAGCAGTACTTC.

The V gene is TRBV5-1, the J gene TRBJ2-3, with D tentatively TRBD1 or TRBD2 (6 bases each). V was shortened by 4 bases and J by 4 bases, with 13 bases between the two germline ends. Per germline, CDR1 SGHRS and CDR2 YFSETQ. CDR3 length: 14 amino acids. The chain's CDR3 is CASSEGGGPDTQYF. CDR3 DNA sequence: TGCGCCAGCAGCGAGGGGGGCGGCCCAGATACGCAGTATTTT.

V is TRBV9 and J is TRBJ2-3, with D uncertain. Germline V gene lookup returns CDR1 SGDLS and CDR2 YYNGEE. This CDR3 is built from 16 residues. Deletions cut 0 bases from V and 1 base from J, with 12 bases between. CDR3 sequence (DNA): TGTGCCAGCAGCGTAGCTGTGGGATGGGGCACAGATACGCAGTATTTT. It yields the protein CASSVAVGWGTDTQYF. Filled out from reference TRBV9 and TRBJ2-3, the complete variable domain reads DSGVTQTPKHLITATGQRVTLRCSPRSGDLSVYWYQQSLDQGLQFLIQYYNGEERAKGNILERFSAQQFPDLHSELNLSSLELGDSALYFCASSVAVGWGTDTQYFGPGTRLTVL.

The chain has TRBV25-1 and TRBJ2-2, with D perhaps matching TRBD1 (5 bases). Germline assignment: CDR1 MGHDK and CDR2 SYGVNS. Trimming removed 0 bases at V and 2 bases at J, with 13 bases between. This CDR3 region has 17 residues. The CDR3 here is CASSEYTREANTGELFF. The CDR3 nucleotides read TGTGCCAGCAGTGAATATACCAGGGAAGCAAACACCGGGGAGCTGTTTTTT. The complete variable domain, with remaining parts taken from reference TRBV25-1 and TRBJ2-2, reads EADIYQTPRYLVIGTGKKITLECSQTMGHDKMYWYQQDPGMELHLIHYSYGVNSTEKGDLSSESTVSRIRTEHFPLTLESARPSHTSQYLCASSEYTREANTGELFFGEGSRLTVL.

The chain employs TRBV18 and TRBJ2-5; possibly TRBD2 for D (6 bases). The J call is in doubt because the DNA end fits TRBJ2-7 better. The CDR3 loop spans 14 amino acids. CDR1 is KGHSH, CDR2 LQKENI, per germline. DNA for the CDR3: TGTGCCAGCTCACCGCAGCGCGGGACCTACGAGCAGTACTTC. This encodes CASSPQRGTYEQYF.

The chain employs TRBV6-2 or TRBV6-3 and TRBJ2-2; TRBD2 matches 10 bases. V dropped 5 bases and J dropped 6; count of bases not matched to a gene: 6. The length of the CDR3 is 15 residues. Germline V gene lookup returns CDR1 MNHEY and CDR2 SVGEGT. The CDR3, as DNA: TGTGCCAGCAGTCCGCTAGCGGGAGCGGCCGGGGAGCTGTTTTTT. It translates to CASSPLAGAAGELFF.

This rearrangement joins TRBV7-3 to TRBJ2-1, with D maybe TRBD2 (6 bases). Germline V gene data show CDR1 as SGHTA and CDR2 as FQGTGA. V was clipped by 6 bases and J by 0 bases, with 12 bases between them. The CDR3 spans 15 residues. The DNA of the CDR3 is TGTGCCAGCAGGGAACCGGGACTCTCCTACAATGAGCAGTTCTTC. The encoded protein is CASREPGLSYNEQFF.